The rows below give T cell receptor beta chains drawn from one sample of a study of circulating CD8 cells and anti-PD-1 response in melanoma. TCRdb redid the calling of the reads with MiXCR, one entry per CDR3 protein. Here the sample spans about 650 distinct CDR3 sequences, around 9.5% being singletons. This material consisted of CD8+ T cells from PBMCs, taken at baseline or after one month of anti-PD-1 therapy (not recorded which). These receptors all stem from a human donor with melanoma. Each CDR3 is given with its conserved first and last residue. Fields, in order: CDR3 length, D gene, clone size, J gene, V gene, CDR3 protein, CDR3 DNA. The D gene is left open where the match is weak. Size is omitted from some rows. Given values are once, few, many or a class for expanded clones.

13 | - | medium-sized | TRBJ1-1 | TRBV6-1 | CASSEGERSEAFF | TGTGCCAGCAGTGAAGGAGAGAGGAGTGAAGCTTTCTTT
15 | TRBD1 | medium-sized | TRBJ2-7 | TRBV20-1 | CSARDTGELSYEQYF | TGCAGTGCTAGAGACACAGGGGAATTGTCCTACGAGCAGTACTTC
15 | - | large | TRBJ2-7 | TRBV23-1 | CASSQWGSRPYEQYF | TGCGCCAGCAGTCAATGGGGGAGTCGCCCCTACGAGCAGTACTTC
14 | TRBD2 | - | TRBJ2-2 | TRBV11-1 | CASSSRSGGTGLLF | TGTGCCAGCAGCTCACGTAGCGGGGGTACCGGGCTGCTTTTT
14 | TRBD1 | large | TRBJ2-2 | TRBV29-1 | CSGQGAGDTGELFF | TGCAGCGGACAGGGGGCTGGGGACACCGGGGAGCTGTTTTTT
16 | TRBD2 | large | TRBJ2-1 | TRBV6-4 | CASSDSSGGAYNEQFF | TGTGCCAGCAGTGACTCGAGCGGGGGGGCTTACAATGAGCAGTTCTTC
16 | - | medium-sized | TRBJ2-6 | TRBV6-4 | CASSDSGGSGANVLTF | TGTGCCAGCAGTGACTCTGGGGGCTCTGGGGCCAACGTCCTGACTTTC
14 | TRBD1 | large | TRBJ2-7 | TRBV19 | CATQRTGGIYEQYF | TGTGCCACTCAACGGACAGGGGGGATCTACGAGCAGTACTTC
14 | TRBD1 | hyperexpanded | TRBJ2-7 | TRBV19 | CASSITGGIYEQYF | TGTGCCAGTAGTATAACAGGGGGGATCTACGAGCAGTACTTC
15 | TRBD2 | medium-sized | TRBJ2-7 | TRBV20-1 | CSARPLAGDAYEQYF | TGCAGTGCTAGGCCCCTAGCGGGGGACGCCTACGAGCAGTACTTC
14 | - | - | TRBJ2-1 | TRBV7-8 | CASVSPSTYNEQFF | TGTGCCAGCGTCTCTCCCTCGACCTACAATGAGCAGTTCTTC
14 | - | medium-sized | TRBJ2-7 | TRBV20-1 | CSARDLEGRYEQYF | TGCAGTGCTAGAGATCTAGAGGGGCGCTACGAGCAGTACTTC
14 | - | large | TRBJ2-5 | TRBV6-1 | CASSETPEGKTQYF | TGTGCCAGCAGTGAAACGCCGGAGGGGAAGACCCAGTACTTC
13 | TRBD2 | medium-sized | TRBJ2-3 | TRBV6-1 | CASIKAGADTQYF | TGTGCCAGCATCAAAGCGGGAGCAGATACGCAGTATTTT
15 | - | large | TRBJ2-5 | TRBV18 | CASSPSGWYQETQYF | TGTGCCAGCTCACCGAGCGGTTGGTACCAAGAGACCCAGTACTTC
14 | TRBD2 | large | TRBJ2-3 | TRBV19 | CATTGLAATDTQYF | TGTGCCACCACGGGACTAGCGGCCACAGATACGCAGTATTTT